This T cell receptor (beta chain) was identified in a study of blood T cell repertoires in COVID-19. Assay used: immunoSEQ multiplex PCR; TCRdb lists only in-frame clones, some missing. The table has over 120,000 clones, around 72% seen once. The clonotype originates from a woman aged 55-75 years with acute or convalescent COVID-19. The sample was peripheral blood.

The CDR3 bases are TGTGCCAGCAGCCAAGATGGGGGGTTGACTCAGCCCCAGCATTTT. This translates into CASSQDGGLTQPQHF. This chain links TRBV7-2 with TRBJ1-5, with a possible D match to TRBD1 (5 bases). Deletions cut 5 bases from V and 6 bases from J, with 17 bases between. CDR3 size: 15 residues. Per germline, CDR1 SGHTA and CDR2 FQGNSA.